Here is one T cell receptor (beta chain) with its context. Its specificity is unknown. This sample was taken from a study of shared clonotypes between healthy human individuals. Regarding the study as a whole: Rarefaction exposed incomplete sorted-subset sequencing despite large depth.

Germline loops: CDR1 SGHDT, CDR2 YYEEEE. With 4 bases removed from V and 2 bases from J, the gap between germline ends came to 18 bases. This CDR3 contains 16 residues. Genomic DNA of each subset was evenly split across several immunoSEQ plates. Here immunoSEQ multiplex PCR was the method, and the copy in TCRdb shows in-frame clones only, minus some. The data hold 2.5 million or so clones, with approximately 90% observed a single time. Sequenced: naive CD4+ T cells sorted from blood. Subset: CD45RA+ positively selected. The clonotype originates from a man aged 18 to 30 in good health. This chain connects TRBV5-6 to TRBJ1-2; possible D gene TRBD1, 6 bases. The CDR3 DNA sequence: TGTGCCAGCAGCCCCCAAAGGGGGACGGGGAACTATGGCTACACCTTC. Its protein product is CASSPQRGTGNYGYTF.